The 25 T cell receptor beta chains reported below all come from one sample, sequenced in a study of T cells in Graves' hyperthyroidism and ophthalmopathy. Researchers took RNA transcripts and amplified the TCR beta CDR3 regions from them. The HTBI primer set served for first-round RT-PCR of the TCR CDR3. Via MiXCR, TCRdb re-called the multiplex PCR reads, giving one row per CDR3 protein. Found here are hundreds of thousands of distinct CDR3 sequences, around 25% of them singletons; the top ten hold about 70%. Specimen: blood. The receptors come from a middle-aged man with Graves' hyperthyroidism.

The CDR3: CASSFRDLRTDTQYF. DNA for the CDR3: TGTGCCAGCAGCTTCCGGGACTTACGCACAGATACGCAGTATTTT. The V call is TRBV9, the J call TRBJ2-3, with a weak D call TRBD2 (6 bases). This CDR3 is built from 15 residues. CDR1 and CDR2 from the germline V gene are SGDLS and YYNGEE. Trimming stripped 4 bases from V and 1 base from J, with 13 bases between.

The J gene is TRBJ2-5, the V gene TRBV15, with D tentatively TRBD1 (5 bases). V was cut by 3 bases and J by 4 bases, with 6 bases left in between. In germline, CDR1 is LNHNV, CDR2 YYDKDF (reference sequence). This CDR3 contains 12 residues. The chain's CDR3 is CATSRDTETQYF. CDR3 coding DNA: TGTGCCACCAGCAGGGACACAGAGACCCAGTACTTC.

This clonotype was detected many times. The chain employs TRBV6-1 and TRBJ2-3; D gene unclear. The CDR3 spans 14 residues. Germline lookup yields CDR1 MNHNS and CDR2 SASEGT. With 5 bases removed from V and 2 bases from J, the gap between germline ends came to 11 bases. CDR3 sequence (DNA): TGTGCCAGCAGTTTTTCTAGGGACACAGATACGCAGTATTTT. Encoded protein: CASSFSRDTDTQYF.

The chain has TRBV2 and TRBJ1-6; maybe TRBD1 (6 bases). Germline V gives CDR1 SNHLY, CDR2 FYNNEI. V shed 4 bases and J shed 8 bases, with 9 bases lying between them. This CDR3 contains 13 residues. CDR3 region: CASSGYRDSPLHF. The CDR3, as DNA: TGTGCCAGCAGTGGATACAGGGATTCACCCCTCCACTTT.

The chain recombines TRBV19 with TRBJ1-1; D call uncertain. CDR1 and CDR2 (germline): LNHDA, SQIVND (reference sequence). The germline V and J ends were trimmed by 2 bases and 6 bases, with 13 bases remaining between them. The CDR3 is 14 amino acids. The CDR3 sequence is CASSILERTAEAFF. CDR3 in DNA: TGTGCCAGTAGTATACTCGAAAGGACCGCTGAAGCTTTCTTT.

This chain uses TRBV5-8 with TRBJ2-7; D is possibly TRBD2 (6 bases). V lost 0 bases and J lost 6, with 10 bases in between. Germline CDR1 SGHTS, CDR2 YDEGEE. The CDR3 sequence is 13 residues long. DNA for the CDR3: TGTGCCAGCAGCTTGGGGAGGGCGGGCGAGCAGTACTTC. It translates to CASSLGRAGEQYF.

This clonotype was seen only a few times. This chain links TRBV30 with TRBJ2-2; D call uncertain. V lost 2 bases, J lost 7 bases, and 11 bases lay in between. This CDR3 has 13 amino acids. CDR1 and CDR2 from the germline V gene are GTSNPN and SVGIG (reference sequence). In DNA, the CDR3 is TGTGCCTGGAGTCTGCAAACGTACGGGGAGCTGTTTTTT. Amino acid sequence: CAWSLQTYGELFF. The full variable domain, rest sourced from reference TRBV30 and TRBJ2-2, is SQTIHQWPATLVQPVGSPLSLECTVEGTSNPNLYWYRQAAGRGLQLLFYSVGIGQISSEVPQNLSASRPQDRQFILSSKKLLLSDSGFYLCAWSLQTYGELFFGEGSRLTVL.

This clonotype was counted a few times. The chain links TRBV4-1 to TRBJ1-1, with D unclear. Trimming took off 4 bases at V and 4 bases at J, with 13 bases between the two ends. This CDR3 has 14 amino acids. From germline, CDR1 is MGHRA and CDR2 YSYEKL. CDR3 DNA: TGCGCCAGCAGCCCATCTCGAGGATTCACTGAAGCTTTCTTT. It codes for CASSPSRGFTEAFF.

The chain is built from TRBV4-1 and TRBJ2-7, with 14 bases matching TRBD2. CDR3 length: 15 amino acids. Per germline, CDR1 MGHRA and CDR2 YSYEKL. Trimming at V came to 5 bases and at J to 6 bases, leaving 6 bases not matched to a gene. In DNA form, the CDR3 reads TGCGCCAGCAGCTTCCGACTAGCGGGAGGGCCCGAGCAGTACTTC. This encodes CASSFRLAGGPEQYF.

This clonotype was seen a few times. CDR3 sequence reads: CASSLTGVQPQHF. In DNA form, the CDR3 reads TGTGCCAGCAGCTTAACAGGGGTTCAGCCCCAGCATTTT. V and J are TRBV11-2 and TRBJ1-5, with 7 bases lining up with TRBD1. Per germline, CDR1 SGHAT and CDR2 FQNNGV. The V segment lost 2 bases and the J segment 6 bases; nucleotides outside the gene matches: 1. The CDR3 is 13 amino acids.

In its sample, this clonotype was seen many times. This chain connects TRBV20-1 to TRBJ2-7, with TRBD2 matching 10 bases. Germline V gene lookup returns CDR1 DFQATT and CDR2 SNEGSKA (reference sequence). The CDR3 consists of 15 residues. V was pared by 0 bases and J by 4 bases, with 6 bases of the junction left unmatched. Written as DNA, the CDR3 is TGCAGTGCTAGAGATCCAGCGGGAGGGCCTTACGAGCAGTACTTC. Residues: CSARDPAGGPYEQYF.

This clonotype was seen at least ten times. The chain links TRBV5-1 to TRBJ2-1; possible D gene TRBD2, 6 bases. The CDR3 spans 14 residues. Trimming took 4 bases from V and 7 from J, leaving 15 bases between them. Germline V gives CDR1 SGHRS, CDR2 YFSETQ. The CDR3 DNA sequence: TGCGCCAGCAGCACAACCGGGACTTCTAATGAGCAGTTCTTC. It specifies CASSTTGTSNEQFF. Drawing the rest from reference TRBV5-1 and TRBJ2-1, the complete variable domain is KAGVTQTPRYLIKTRGQQVTLSCSPISGHRSVSWYQQTPGQGLQFLFEYFSETQRNKGNFPGRFSGRQFSNSRSEMNVSTLELGDSALYLCASSTTGTSNEQFFGPGTRLTVL.

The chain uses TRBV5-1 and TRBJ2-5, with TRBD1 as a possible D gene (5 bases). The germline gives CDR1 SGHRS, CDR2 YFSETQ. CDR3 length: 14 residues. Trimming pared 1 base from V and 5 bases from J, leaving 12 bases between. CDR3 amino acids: CASSLMAGPETQYF. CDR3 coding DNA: TGCGCCAGCAGCTTGATGGCAGGGCCCGAGACCCAGTACTTC.

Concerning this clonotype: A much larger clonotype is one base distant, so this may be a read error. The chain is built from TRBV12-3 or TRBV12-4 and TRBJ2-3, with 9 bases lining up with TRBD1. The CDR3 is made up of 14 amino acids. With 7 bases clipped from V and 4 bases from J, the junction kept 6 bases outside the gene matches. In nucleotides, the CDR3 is TGTGCCAGCATGGCGACAGGGGGAGCAGATACGCAGTATTTT. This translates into CASMATGGADTQYF.

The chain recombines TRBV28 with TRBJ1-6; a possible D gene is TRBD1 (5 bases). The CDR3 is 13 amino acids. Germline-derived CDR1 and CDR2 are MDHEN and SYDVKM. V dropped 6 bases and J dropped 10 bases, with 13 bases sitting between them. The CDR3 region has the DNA TGTGCCAGCAGGCCAACGGGGGAATCACCCCTCCACTTT. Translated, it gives CASRPTGESPLHF.

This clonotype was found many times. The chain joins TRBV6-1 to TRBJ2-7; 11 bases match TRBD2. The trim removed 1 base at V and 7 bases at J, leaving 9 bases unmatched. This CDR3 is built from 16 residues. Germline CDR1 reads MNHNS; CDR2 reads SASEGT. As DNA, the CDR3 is TGTGCCAGCAGTGAAGTGGTAGCGGGAGGGCGGAGGGAGCAGTACTTC. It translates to CASSEVVAGGRREQYF.

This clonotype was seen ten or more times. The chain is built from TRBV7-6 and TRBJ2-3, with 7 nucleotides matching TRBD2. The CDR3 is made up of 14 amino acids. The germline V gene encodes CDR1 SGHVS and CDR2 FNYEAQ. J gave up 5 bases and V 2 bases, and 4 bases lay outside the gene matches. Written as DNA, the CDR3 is TGTGCCAGCAGCTTAAGTGGGAGGGAAGATACGCAGTATTTT. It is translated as CASSLSGREDTQYF.

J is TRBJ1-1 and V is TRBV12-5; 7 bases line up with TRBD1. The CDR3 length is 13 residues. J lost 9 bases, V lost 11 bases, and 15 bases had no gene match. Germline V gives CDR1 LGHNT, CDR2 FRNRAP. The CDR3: CAGASTGAHQAFF. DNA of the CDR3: TGTGCTGGAGCAAGCACAGGGGCGCATCAAGCTTTCTTT.

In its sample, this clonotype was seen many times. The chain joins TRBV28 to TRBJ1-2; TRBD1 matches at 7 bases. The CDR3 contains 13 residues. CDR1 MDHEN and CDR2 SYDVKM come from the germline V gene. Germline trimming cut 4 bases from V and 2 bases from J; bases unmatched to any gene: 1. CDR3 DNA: TGTGCCAGCAGTTCGGGACAGAACTATGGCTACACCTTC. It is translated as CASSSGQNYGYTF.

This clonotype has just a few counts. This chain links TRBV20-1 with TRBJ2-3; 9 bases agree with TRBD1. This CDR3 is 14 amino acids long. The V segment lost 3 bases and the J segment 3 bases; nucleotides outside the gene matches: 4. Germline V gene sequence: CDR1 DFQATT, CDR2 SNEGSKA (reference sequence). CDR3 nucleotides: TGCAGTGCTAGGCACAGGGGGCGAACAGATACGCAGTATTTT. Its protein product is CSARHRGRTDTQYF.

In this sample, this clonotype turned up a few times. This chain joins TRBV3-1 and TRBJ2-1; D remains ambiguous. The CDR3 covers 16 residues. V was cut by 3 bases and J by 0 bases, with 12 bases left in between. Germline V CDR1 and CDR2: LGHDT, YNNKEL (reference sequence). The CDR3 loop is CASSHVGLSSYNEQFF. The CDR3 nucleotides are TGTGCCAGCAGCCATGTCGGGCTGAGCTCCTACAATGAGCAGTTCTTC.

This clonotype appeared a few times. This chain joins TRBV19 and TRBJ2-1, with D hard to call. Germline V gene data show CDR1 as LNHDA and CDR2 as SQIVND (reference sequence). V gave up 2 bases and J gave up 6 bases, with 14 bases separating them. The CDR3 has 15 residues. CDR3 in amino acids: CASSIWALGANEQFF. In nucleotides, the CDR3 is TGTGCCAGTAGTATATGGGCCCTAGGAGCCAATGAGCAGTTCTTC.

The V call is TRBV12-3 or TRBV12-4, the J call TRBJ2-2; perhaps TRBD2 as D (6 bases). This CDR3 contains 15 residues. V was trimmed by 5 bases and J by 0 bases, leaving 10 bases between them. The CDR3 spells CASSQRAANTGELFF. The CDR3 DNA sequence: TGTGCCAGCAGTCAGCGGGCAGCGAACACCGGGGAGCTGTTTTTT.

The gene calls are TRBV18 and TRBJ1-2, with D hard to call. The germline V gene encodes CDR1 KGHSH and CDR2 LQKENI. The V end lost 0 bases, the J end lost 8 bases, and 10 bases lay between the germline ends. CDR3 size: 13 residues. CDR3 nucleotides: TGTGCCAGCTCACCACCAGGGTCTCAAGGCTACACCTTC. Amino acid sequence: CASSPPGSQGYTF.

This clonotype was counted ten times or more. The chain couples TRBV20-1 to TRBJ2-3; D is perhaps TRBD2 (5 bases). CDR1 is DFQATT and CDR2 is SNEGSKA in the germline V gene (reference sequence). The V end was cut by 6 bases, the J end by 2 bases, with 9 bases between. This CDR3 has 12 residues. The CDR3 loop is CSARATTDTQYF. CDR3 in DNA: TGCAGTGCGCGGGCTACCACAGATACGCAGTATTTT.